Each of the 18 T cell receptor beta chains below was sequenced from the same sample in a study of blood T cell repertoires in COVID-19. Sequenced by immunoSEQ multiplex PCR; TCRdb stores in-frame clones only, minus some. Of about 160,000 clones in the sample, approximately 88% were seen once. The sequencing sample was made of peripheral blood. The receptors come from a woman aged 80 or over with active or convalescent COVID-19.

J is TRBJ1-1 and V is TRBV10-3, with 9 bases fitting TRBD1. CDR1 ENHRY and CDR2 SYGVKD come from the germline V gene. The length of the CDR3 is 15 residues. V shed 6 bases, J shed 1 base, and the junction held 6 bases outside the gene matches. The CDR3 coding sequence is TGTGCCATCAGCCGCGGGACAGGGCAGAACACTGAAGCTTTCTTT. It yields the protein CAISRGTGQNTEAFF.

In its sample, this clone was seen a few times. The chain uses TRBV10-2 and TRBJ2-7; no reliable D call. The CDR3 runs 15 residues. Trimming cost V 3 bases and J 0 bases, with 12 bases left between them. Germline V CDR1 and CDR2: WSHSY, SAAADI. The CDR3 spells CASSDTTFSSYEQYF. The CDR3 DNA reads TGCGCCAGCAGTGATACTACTTTTTCCTCCTACGAGCAGTACTTC.

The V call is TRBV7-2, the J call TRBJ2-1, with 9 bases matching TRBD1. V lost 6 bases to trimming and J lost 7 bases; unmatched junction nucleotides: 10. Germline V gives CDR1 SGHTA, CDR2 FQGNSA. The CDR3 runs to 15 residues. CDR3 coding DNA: TGTGCCAGCAGTCTACAGGGGGCCGGTCTAAATGAGCAGTTCTTC. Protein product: CASSLQGAGLNEQFF.

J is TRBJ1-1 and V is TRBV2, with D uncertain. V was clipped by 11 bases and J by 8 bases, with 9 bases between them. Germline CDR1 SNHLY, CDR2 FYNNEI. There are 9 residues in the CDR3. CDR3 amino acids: CAHGREAFF. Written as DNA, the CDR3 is TGTGCCCACGGCAGGGAAGCTTTCTTT.

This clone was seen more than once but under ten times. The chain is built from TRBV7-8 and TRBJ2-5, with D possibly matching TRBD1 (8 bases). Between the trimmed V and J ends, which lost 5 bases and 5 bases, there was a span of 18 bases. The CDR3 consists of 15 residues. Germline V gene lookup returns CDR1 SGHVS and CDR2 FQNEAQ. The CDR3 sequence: CASSPTGGGVETQYF. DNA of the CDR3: TGTGCCAGCAGCCCCACAGGGGGGGGCGTGGAGACCCAGTACTTC.

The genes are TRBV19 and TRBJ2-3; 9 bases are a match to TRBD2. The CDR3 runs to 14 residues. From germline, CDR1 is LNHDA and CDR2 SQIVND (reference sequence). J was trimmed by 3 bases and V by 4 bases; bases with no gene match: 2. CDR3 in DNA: TGTGCCAGTAGTAGCGGGGGGGAAACAGATACGCAGTATTTT. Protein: CASSSGGETDTQYF.

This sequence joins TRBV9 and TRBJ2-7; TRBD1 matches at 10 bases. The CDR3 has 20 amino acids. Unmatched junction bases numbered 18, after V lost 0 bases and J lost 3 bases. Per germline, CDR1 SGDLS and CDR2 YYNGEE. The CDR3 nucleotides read TGTGCCAGCAGCGTAGGTCTTTCGGGACAGGGGCTCTCATCTGGCTACGAGCAGTACTTC. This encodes CASSVGLSGQGLSSGYEQYF.

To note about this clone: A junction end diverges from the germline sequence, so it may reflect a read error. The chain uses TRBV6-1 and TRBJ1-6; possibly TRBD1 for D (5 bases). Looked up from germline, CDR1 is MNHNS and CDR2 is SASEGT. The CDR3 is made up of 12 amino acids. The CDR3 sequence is CASSETARSWNF. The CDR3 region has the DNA TGTGCCAGCAGTGAGACAGCCCGGTCTTGGAACTTT.

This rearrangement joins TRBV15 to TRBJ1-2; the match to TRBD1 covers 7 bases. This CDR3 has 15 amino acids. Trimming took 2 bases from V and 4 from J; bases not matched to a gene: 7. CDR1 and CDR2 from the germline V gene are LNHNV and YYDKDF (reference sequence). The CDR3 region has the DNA TGTGCCACCAGCAGACAATCGGGACAGTCCTATGGCTACACCTTC. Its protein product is CATSRQSGQSYGYTF.

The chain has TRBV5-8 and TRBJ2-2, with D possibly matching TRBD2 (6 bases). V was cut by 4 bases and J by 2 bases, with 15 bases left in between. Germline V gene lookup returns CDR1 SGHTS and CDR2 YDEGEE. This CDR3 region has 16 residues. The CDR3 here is CASSLLGGANTGELFF. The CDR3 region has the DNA TGTGCCAGCAGCCTCCTCGGCGGGGCCAACACCGGGGAGCTGTTTTTT.

The CDR3 sequence: CASSPGVQGDLYGYTF. CDR3 coding DNA: TGTGCCAGCTCACCAGGGGTTCAGGGCGACCTCTATGGCTACACCTTC. The chain joins TRBV18 to TRBJ1-2; a possible D gene is TRBD1 (5 bases). The germline gives CDR1 KGHSH, CDR2 LQKENI. Trimming took 2 bases from V and 4 from J, leaving 17 bases between them. The CDR3 has 16 amino acids.

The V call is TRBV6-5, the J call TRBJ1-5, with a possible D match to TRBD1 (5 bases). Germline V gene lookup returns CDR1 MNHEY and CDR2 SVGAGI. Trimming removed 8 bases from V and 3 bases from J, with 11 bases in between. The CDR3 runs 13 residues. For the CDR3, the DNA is TGTGCCAGCGCGGGGGGATTCAATCAGCCCCAGCATTTT. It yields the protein CASAGGFNQPQHF.

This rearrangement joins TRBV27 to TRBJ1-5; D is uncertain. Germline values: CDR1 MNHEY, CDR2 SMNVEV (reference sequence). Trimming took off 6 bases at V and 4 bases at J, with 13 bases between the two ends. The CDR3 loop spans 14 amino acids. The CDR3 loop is CASRTTGWNQPQHF. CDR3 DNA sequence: TGTGCCAGCAGGACGACGGGTTGGAATCAGCCCCAGCATTTT.

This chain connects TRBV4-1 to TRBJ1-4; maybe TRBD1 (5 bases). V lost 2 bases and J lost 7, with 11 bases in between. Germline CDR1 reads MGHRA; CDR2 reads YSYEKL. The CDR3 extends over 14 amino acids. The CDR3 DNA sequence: TGCGCCAGCAGCCAACAGGGTTCGAGTGAAAAACTGTTTTTT. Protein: CASSQQGSSEKLFF.

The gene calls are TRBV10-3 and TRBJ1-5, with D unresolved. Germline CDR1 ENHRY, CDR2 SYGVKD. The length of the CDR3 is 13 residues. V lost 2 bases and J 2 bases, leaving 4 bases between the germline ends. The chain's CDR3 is CAISETGNQPQHF. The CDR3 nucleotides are TGTGCCATCAGTGAGACAGGCAATCAGCCCCAGCATTTT.

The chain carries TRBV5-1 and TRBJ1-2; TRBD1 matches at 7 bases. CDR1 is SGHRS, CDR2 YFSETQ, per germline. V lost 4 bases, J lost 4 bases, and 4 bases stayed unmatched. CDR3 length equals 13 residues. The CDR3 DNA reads TGCGCCAGCAGCCCACAGGGGTCCTATGGCTACACCTTC. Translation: CASSPQGSYGYTF.

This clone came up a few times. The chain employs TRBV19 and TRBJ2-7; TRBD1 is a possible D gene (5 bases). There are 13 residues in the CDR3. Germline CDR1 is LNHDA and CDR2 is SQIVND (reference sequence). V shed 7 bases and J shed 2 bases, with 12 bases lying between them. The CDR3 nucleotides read TGTGCCAGTACCCCAGACAGAGCCTACGAGCAGTACTTC. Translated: CASTPDRAYEQYF.

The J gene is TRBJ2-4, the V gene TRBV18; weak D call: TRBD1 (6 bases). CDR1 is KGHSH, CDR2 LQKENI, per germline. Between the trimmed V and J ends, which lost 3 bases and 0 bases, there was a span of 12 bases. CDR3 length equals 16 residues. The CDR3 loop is CASSPQGTLAKNIQYF. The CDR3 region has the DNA TGTGCCAGCTCACCTCAGGGGACCCTAGCCAAAAACATTCAGTACTTC.